This TCR beta chain was profiled in a study of blood T cell repertoires in COVID-19. Overall study: Whether acute or convalescent, the COVID-19 samples came from the United States, Italy and Spain.

Here immunoSEQ multiplex PCR was the method, and the copy in TCRdb shows in-frame clones only, minus some. The sample comprises 270,000 or so clones, about 91% of which are singletons, and roughly 4.5% rests with the top ten. CDR1 and CDR2 (germline): MGHRA, YSYEKL. This CDR3 contains 15 residues. V gave up 2 bases and J gave up 6 bases, with 14 bases separating them. The origin of this receptor is a woman aged 40-49 years who had recovered from COVID-19. The rearrangement joins TRBV4-1 to TRBJ1-3, with a tentative D call TRBD1 (5 bases). The sequenced sample was peripheral blood. The CDR3 DNA follows: TGCGCCAGCAGCCAAAAGGGCCAGGGCCCAAACACCATATATTTT. Protein product: CASSQKGQGPNTIYF.